This section outlines one T cell receptor beta chain sequence together with its context. This CDR3 has 17 residues. Trimming took 4 bases from V and 3 from J, leaving 19 bases between them. The germline V gene encodes CDR1 ENHRY and CDR2 SYGVKD. This sample stems from a study of cytomegalovirus exposure and HLA in healthy donors. The PCR contained 60 Vbeta and 13 Jbeta primers. Measured with immunoSEQ multiplex PCR; TCRdb has only the in-frame clones, and not every one. The table includes about 120,000 clones, 76% detected once. The gene calls are TRBV10-3 and TRBJ2-1; weak D call: TRBD1 (5 bases). The material sequenced was PBMCs. This sequence originates from a man aged 30 to 45 in good health and CMV-seropositive. This CDR3 is CAISGLPTVYGYNEQFF. The CDR3 DNA sequence: TGTGCCATCAGTGGGCTACCGACAGTGTATGGCTACAATGAGCAGTTCTTC.